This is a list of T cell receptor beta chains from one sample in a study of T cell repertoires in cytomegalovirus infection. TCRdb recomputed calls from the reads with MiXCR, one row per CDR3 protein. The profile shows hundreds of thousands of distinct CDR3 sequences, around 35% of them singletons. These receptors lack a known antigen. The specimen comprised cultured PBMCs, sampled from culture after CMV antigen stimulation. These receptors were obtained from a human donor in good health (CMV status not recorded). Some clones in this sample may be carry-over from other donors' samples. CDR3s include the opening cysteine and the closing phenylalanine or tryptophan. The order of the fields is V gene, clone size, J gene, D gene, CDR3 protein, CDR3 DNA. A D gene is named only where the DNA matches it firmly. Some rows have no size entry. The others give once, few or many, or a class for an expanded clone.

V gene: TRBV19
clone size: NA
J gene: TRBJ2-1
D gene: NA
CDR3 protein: CASRDLRIYNEQFF
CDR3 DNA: TGTGCCAGTCGGGACTTGCGGATCTACAATGAGCAGTTCTTC

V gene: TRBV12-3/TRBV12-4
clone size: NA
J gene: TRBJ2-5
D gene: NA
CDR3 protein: CASSSNQETQYF
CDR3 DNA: TGTGCCAGCAGTTCCAACCAAGAGACCCAGTACTTC

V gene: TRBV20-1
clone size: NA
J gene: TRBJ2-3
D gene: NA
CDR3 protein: CSARFEGSSTDTQYF
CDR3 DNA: TGCAGTGCTAGATTTGAGGGGTCCAGCACAGATACGCAGTATTTT

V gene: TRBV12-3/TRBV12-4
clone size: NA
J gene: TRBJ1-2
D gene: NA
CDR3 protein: CASSPLESSSLGYTF
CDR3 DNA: TGTGCCAGCAGTCCTTTGGAAAGCTCGAGTCTGGGCTACACCTTC

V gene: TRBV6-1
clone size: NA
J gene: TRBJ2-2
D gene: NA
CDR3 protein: CASSEEQGRTGELFF
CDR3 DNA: TGTGCCAGCAGTGAAGAACAGGGAAGGACCGGGGAGCTGTTTTTT

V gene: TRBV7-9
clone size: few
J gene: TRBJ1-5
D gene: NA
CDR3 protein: CASSSTEGDQPQHF
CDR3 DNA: TGTGCCAGCAGCTCGACGGAGGGGGACCAGCCCCAGCATTTT

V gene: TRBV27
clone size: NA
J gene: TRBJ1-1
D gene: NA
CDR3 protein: CASSLYRGTGNTEAFF
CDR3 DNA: TGTGCCAGCAGTTTATATCGGGGTACGGGGAACACTGAAGCTTTCTTT

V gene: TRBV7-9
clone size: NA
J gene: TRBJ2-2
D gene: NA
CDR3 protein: CASSLVPNFAGELFF
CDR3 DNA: TGTGCCAGCAGCTTAGTCCCTAACTTTGCAGGGGAGCTGTTTTTT

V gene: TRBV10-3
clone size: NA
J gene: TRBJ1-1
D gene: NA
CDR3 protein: CAIMPGLDTEAFF
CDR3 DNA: TGTGCCATCATGCCAGGGTTGGACACTGAAGCTTTCTTT

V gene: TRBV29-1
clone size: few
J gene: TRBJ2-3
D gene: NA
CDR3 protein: CSVVSAGGTDTQYF
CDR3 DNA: TGCAGCGTTGTATCGGCAGGGGGCACAGATACGCAGTATTTT

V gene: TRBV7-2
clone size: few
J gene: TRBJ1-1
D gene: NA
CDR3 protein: CASSLEGGGNTEAFF
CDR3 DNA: TGTGCCAGCAGCTTAGAAGGAGGGGGGAACACTGAAGCTTTCTTT